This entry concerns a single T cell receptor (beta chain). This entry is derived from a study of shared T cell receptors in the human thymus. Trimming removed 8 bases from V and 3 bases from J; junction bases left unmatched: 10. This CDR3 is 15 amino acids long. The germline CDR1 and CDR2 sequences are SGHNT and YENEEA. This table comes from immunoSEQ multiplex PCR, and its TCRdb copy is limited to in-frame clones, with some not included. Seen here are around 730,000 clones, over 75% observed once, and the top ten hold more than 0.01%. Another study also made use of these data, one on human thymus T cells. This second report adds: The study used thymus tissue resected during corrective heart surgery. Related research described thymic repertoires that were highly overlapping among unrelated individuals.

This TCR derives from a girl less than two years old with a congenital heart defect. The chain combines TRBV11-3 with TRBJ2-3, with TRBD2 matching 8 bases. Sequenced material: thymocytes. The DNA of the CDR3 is TGTGCCAGCGCGCGGGCGGGGGGTGAAACAGATACGCAGTATTTT. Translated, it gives CASARAGGETDTQYF.